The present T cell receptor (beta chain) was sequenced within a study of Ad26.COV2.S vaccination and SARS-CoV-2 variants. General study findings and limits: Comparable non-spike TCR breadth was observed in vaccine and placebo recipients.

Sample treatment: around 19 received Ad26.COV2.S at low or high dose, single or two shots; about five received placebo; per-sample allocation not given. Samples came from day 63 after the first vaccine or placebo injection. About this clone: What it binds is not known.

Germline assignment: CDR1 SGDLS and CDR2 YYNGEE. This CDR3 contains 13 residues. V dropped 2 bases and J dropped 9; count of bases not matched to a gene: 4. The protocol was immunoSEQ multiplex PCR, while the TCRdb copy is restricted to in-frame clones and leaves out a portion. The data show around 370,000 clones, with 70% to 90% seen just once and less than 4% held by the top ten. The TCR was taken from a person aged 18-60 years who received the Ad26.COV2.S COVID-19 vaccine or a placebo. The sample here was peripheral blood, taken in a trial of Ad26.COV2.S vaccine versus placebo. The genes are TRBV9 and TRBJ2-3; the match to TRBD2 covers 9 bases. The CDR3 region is CASSVEAGGTQYF. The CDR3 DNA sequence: TGTGCCAGCAGCGTTGAAGCGGGAGGAACGCAGTATTTT. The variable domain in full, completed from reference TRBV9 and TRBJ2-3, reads DSGVTQTPKHLITATGQRVTLRCSPRSGDLSVYWYQQSLDQGLQFLIQYYNGEERAKGNILERFSAQQFPDLHSELNLSSLELGDSALYFCASSVEAGGTQYFGPGTRLTVL.